Listed below are T cell receptor beta chains from one sample, sequenced in a study of cytomegalovirus exposure and HLA in healthy donors. Clones were sequenced by immunoSEQ multiplex PCR, and TCRdb holds only the in-frame ones, with some missing. This table holds around 150,000 clones, 80% to 90% found once. Material for sequencing was PBMCs. The receptor set was obtained from a woman aged 30 to 39 in good health and CMV-seropositive. The CDR3 runs from the conserved cysteine through the conserved F or W. D genes are given only for firm matches. Expanded clones are given a class, and other clones once, few, many or no size at all.

D gene	V gene	J gene	clone size	CDR3 protein	CDR3 DNA
TRBD1	TRBV5-1	TRBJ2-5	-	CASSGDRGRRGETQYF	TGCGCCAGCAGCGGGGACAGGGGGCGACGGGGAGAGACCCAGTACTTC
-	TRBV5-1	TRBJ2-2	-	CASSALAEAGTGELFF	TGCGCCAGCAGCGCCCTGGCAGAGGCGGGCACCGGGGAGCTGTTTTTT
TRBD1	TRBV10-3	TRBJ2-7	-	CAISPTGQVTYEQYF	TGTGCCATCAGTCCGACGGGACAGGTGACCTACGAGCAGTACTTC
TRBD2	TRBV9	TRBJ2-5	-	CASSVGLGGETQYF	TGTGCCAGCAGCGTCGGACTCGGGGGGGAGACCCAGTACTTC
TRBD1	TRBV12-5	TRBJ2-2	-	CASGLDKSGTGLSTGELFF	TGTGCTAGTGGTTTGGACAAATCTGGGACAGGCCTATCCACCGGGGAGCTGTTTTTT
-	TRBV7-2	TRBJ1-6	-	CATRIGGVLYNSPLHF	TGTGCCACTCGGATAGGAGGGGTCCTCTATAATTCACCCCTCCACTTT
-	TRBV2	TRBJ1-4	-	CASRPTGFEKLFF	TGTGCCAGCAGGCCGACAGGTTTCGAAAAACTGTTTTTT
-	TRBV9	TRBJ2-2	-	CASSVEGHPTGELFF	TGTGCCAGCAGCGTAGAGGGACATCCCACCGGGGAGCTGTTTTTT
-	TRBV11-2	TRBJ2-4	-	CASSPSGVSDIQYF	TGTGCCAGCAGCCCTTCAGGGGTTTCGGACATTCAGTACTTC
-	TRBV4-3	TRBJ1-5	few	CASSQEPSTNQPQHF	TGCGCCAGCAGCCAAGAACCTAGTACCAATCAGCCCCAGCATTTT